This passage covers 17 T cell receptor beta chains from one sample sequenced in a study of T-cell reconstitution after alpha-beta-depleted transplantation in children. It was with unique molecular identifiers that the TCRbeta library was prepared. TCRdb used MiXCR to reprocess the PCR reads, holding one entry per CDR3 protein. The sample yields around 340,000 distinct CDR3 sequences, roughly 15% seen once. Here the sequenced sample was PBMCs, taken from the stem cell graft. The receptors here all came from a human donor who donated a stem cell graft to a child with Fanconi anemia.

This sequence joins TRBV14 and TRBJ1-1, with D unresolved. CDR1 and CDR2 (germline): SGHDN, FVKESK. The CDR3 covers 17 residues. The ends were cut back, 3 bases at V and 1 base at J, with 18 bases in the middle. The CDR3 region is CASSHPKRKGPNTEAFF. CDR3 DNA: TGTGCCAGCAGCCATCCTAAAAGGAAGGGCCCGAACACTGAAGCTTTCTTT. Based on the CDR3 plus reference TRBV14 and TRBJ1-1, the full variable domain is EAGVTQFPSHSVIEKGQTVTLRCDPISGHDNLYWYRRVMGKEIKFLLHFVKESKQDESGMPNNRFLAERTGGTYSTLKVQPAELEDSGVYFCASSHPKRKGPNTEAFFGQGTRLTVV.

The gene calls are TRBV7-8 and TRBJ2-2; 12 bases line up with TRBD1. V was clipped by 5 bases and J by 3 bases; unmatched bases: 4. The CDR3 spans 16 residues. From germline, CDR1 is SGHVS and CDR2 FQNEAQ. CDR3 protein: CASSGGQGADTGELFF. The CDR3 region has the DNA TGTGCCAGCAGCGGGGGACAGGGGGCGGACACCGGGGAGCTGTTTTTT.

The sample holds a few counts of this clonotype. This chain links TRBV10-2 with TRBJ2-1; 11 bases are a match to TRBD2. The CDR3 length is 15 residues. The V and J ends lost 6 bases and 1 base, in that order; junction bases with no gene match: 2. CDR1 WSHSY and CDR2 SAAADI come from the germline V gene. CDR3 protein: CASRLAGESYNEQFF. For the CDR3, the DNA is TGCGCCAGCAGACTAGCGGGGGAATCCTACAATGAGCAGTTCTTC.

This clonotype was recorded a few times. The chain joins TRBV6-2 or TRBV6-3 to TRBJ2-5; 7 bases fit TRBD1. J was trimmed by 2 bases and V by 6 bases; bases with no gene match: 12. Germline V CDR1 and CDR2: MNHEY, SVGEGT. This CDR3 spans 16 amino acids. CDR3 amino acids: CASSDPLTGRQETQYF. The CDR3 DNA reads TGTGCCAGCAGCGATCCTTTGACAGGGCGGCAAGAGACCCAGTACTTC.

This clonotype appeared a few times. Written as DNA, the CDR3 is TGTGCCAGCCGTCGGGGACTTAGAGAAAAACTGTTTTTT. This translates into CASRRGLREKLFF. The chain has TRBV19 and TRBJ1-4; weak D call: TRBD1 (5 bases). Per germline, CDR1 LNHDA and CDR2 SQIVND (reference sequence). Trimming pared 9 bases from V and 8 bases from J, leaving 16 bases between. The CDR3 is 13 residues long. The entire variable domain, with the rest obtained from reference TRBV19 and TRBJ1-4, is as follows: DGGITQSPKYLFRKEGQNVTLSCEQNLNHDAMYWYRQDPGQGLRLIYYSQIVNDFQKGDIAEGYSVSREKKESFPLTVTSAQKNPTAFYLCASRRGLREKLFFGSGTQLSVL.

This clonotype has a single count. V usage is TRBV20-1 and J usage is TRBJ1-2; D is possibly TRBD1 (6 bases). Germline V gene sequence: CDR1 DFQATT, CDR2 SNEGSKA (reference sequence). Trimming removed 3 bases at V and 0 bases at J, with 17 bases between. CDR3 length: 16 amino acids. CDR3 bases: TGCAGTGCTAGTCTTTCGGGGGGCCCAACTAACTATGGCTACACCTTC. Translation: CSASLSGGPTNYGYTF.

This clonotype was seen repeatedly, ten times or more. This sequence joins TRBV5-5 and TRBJ2-7; D perhaps matches TRBD1 (6 bases). In germline, CDR1 is SGHKS, CDR2 YYEKEE (reference sequence). The CDR3 spans 15 residues. The V end was cut by 3 bases, the J end by 0 bases, with 13 bases between. CDR3 nucleotide sequence: TGTGCCAGCAGCTGGGAGACAGGCGCCTCCTACGAGCAGTACGTC. Amino acids: CASSWETGASYEQYV.

This chain uses TRBV7-6 with TRBJ2-6; D might be TRBD2 (5 bases). V was pared by 2 bases and J by 0 bases, with 14 bases between. CDR3 length equals 18 residues. CDR1 and CDR2 from the germline V gene are SGHVS and FNYEAQ. CDR3 sequence: CASSLYGGGFSGANVLTF. The CDR3, as DNA: TGTGCCAGCAGCTTATATGGAGGCGGATTCTCTGGGGCCAACGTCCTGACTTTC.

This clonotype was observed a few times. The chain recombines TRBV19 with TRBJ1-1, with 9 bases aligning to TRBD1. The CDR3 covers 13 residues. CDR1 is LNHDA, CDR2 SQIVND, per germline (reference sequence). V trimming: 8 bases; J trimming: 5 bases; junction bases outside the gene matches: 6. CDR3 sequence reads: CASDDRGRTEAFF. The CDR3 DNA follows: TGTGCCAGTGATGACAGGGGGAGGACTGAAGCTTTCTTT.

This clonotype was observed a few times. In DNA form, the CDR3 reads TGTGCCAGCAGCTTCAGCGGGAGCAGGGATACGCAGTATTTT. It yields the protein CASSFSGSRDTQYF. The V call is TRBV13, the J call TRBJ2-3; 8 bases line up with TRBD2. This CDR3 is 14 amino acids long. The V gene end was trimmed by 3 bases and the J gene end by 6 bases; junction bases not matched to a gene: 5. CDR1 and CDR2 from the germline V gene are PRHDT and FYEKMQ (reference sequence).

This clonotype has more than one count but fewer than ten. The chain uses TRBV5-5 and TRBJ1-2; D is unclear. Trimming removed 4 bases from V and 1 base from J, with 14 bases in between. The germline CDR1 and CDR2 sequences are SGHKS and YYEKEE (reference sequence). This CDR3 is 15 amino acids long. The CDR3 nucleotides read TGTGCCAGCAGCCCCCTAGGACTGATTAACTATGGCTACACCTTC. Protein product: CASSPLGLINYGYTF.

In its sample, this clonotype was seen many times. The DNA of the CDR3 is TGTGCCAGTAGAGACTACCCAGGAATCACAGATACGCAGTATTTT. Translating gives CASRDYPGITDTQYF. V is TRBV19 and J is TRBJ2-3; TRBD2 might be the D (5 bases). This CDR3 comprises 15 residues. CDR1 is LNHDA and CDR2 is SQIVND in the germline V gene (reference sequence). Between the trimmed V and J ends, which lost 6 bases and 2 bases, there was a span of 15 bases. Full variable domain (missing parts from reference TRBV19 and TRBJ2-3): DGGITQSPKYLFRKEGQNVTLSCEQNLNHDAMYWYRQDPGQGLRLIYYSQIVNDFQKGDIAEGYSVSREKKESFPLTVTSAQKNPTAFYLCASRDYPGITDTQYFGPGTRLTVL.

The chain combines TRBV12-3 or TRBV12-4 with TRBJ1-5; perhaps TRBD1 as D (5 bases). V was pared by 4 bases and J by 3 bases, with 13 bases between. The CDR3 is 15 residues long. The DNA for the CDR3 is TGTGCCAGCAGTTCTGACAGAGATACCAATCAGCCCCAGCATTTT. Protein: CASSSDRDTNQPQHF.

This clonotype occurred a few times. V usage is TRBV11-2 and J usage is TRBJ2-7; TRBD1 is a possible D gene (5 bases). This CDR3 spans 14 amino acids. Trimming shortened V by 3 bases and J by 3 bases, and 12 bases separated the two germline ends. Germline V gives CDR1 SGHAT, CDR2 FQNNGV. CDR3 coding DNA: TGTGCCAGCAGCTTTCAACAGGCAAACTACGAGCAGTACTTC. Residues: CASSFQQANYEQYF.

The rearrangement uses TRBV6-1 and TRBJ1-3; 9 nucleotides match TRBD1. The CDR3 extends over 16 amino acids. Germline V lookup: CDR1 MNHNS, CDR2 SASEGT. Germline trimming cut 11 bases from V and 4 bases from J; bases unmatched to any gene: 15. CDR3 sequence: CALPGQGNPCGNTIYF. The CDR3 bases are TGTGCCTTGCCGGGACAGGGAAATCCTTGCGGAAACACCATATATTTT.

V is TRBV7-2 and J is TRBJ2-3, with TRBD2 identical over 9 bases. The junction had 11 bases not matched to a gene; V was cut back by 2 bases and J by 8 bases. There are 16 residues in the CDR3. Germline V gene lookup returns CDR1 SGHTA and CDR2 FQGNSA. CDR3 coding DNA: TGTGCCAGCAGCTTAACGGTGGGGCTAGCGGGGAGTACGCAGTATTTT. Protein sequence: CASSLTVGLAGSTQYF.

There are many counts of this clonotype. The chain combines TRBV6-1 with TRBJ1-4; no clear D gene. V dropped 6 bases and J dropped 7 bases, with 15 bases sitting between them. Germline-derived CDR1 and CDR2 are MNHNS and SASEGT. This CDR3 region has 14 residues. In DNA, the CDR3 is TGTGCCAGCAGGCTCACGGCGGCAGCTGAAAAACTGTTTTTT. This sequence encodes CASRLTAAAEKLFF.